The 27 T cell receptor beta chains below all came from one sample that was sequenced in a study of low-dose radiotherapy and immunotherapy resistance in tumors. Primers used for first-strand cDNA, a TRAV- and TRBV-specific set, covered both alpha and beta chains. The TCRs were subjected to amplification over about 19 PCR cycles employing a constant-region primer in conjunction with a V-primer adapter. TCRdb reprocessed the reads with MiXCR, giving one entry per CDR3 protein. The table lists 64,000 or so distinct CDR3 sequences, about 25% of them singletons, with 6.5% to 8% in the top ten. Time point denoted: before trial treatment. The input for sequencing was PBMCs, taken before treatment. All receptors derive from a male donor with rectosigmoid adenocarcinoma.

The DNA of the CDR3 is TGTGCCAGCAGCCTGTTGTGGGGGAGCTACGGCTACACCTTC. Translated: CASSLLWGSYGYTF. The V gene is TRBV7-2, the J gene TRBJ1-2, with D tentatively TRBD1 (5 bases). The CDR3 contains 14 residues. Germline loops: CDR1 SGHTA, CDR2 FQGNSA. The V end was cut by 5 bases, the J end by 8 bases, with 18 bases between.

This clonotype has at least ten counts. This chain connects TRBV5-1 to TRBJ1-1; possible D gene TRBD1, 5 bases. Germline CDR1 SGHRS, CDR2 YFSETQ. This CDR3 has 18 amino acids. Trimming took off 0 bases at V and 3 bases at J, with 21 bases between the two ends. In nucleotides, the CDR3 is TGCGCCAGCAGCTTGGTAGTATTAGGGGCGCCGGGGGACACTGAAGCTTTCTTT. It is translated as CASSLVVLGAPGDTEAFF.

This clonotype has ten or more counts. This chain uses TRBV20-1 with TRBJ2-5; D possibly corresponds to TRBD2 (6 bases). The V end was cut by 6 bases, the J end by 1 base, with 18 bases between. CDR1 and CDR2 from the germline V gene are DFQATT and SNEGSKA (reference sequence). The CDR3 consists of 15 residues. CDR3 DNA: TGCAGTGCACCCCAGCCCCGGGACTTCCAAGAGACCCAGTACTTC. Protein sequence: CSAPQPRDFQETQYF.

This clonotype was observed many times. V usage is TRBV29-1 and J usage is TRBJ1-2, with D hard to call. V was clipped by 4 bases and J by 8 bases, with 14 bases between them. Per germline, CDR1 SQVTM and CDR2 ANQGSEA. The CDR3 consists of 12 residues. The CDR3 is CSVASTTTGYTF. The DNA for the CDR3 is TGCAGCGTTGCTAGTACAACCACGGGCTACACCTTC.

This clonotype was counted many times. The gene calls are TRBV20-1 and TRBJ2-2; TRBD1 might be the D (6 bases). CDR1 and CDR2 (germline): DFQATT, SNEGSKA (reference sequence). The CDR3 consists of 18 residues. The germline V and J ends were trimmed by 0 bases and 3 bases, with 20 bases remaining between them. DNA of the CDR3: TGCAGTGCTAGAGATGTAGATTCAGGGGTTTGGGACACCGGGGAGCTGTTTTTT. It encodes CSARDVDSGVWDTGELFF.

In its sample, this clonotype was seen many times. The DNA for the CDR3 is TGTGCCAGCAGTGCGCCCTCTGGAAACACCATATATTTT. Protein product: CASSAPSGNTIYF. This rearrangement joins TRBV28 to TRBJ1-3; D is unclear. V gave up 5 bases and J gave up 0 bases, with 5 bases separating them. This CDR3 region has 13 residues. Looked up from germline, CDR1 is MDHEN and CDR2 is SYDVKM. The complete variable domain, with remaining parts taken from reference TRBV28 and TRBJ1-3, reads DVKVTQSSRYLVKRTGEKVFLECVQDMDHENMFWYRQDPGLGLRLIYFSYDVKMKEKGDIPEGYSVSREKKERFSLILESASTNQTSMYLCASSAPSGNTIYFGEGSWLTVV.

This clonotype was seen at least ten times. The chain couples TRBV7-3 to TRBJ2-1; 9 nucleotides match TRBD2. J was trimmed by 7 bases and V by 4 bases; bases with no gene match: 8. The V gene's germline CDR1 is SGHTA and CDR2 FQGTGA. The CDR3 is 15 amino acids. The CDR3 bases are TGTGCCAGCAGCTCACAGGGACTAGCTGGAAATGAGCAGTTCTTC. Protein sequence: CASSSQGLAGNEQFF.

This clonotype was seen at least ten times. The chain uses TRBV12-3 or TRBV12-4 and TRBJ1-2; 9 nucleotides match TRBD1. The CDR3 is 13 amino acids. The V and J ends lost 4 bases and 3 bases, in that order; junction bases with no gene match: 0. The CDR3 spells CASSWDRDYGYTF. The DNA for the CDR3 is TGTGCCAGCAGTTGGGACAGGGACTATGGCTACACCTTC.

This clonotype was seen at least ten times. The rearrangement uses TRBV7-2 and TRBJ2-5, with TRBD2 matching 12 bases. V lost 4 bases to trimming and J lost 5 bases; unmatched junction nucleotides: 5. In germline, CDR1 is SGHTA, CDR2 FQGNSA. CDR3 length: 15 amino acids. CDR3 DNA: TGTGCCAGCAGCTCAGGACTAGCGGGGTGGGAGACCCAGTACTTC. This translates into CASSSGLAGWETQYF.

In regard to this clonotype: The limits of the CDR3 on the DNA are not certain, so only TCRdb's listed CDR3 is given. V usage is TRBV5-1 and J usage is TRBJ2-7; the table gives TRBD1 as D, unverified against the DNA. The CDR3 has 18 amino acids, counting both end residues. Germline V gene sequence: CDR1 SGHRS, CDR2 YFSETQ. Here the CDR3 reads CASSIYLCPPPGPYEQYF.

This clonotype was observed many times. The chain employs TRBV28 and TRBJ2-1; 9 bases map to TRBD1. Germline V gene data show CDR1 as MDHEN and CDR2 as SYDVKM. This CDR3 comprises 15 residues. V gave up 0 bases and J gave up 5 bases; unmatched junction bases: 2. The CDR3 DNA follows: TGTGCCAGCAGTTTATGGGACAGGGGACACAATGAGCAGTTCTTC. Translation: CASSLWDRGHNEQFF.

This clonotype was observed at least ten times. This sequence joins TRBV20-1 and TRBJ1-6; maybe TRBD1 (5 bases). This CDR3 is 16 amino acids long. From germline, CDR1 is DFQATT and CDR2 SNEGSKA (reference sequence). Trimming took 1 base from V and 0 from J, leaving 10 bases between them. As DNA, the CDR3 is TGCAGTGCTAGAGTCCGACAGAGCTCCTATAATTCACCCCTCCACTTT. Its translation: CSARVRQSSYNSPLHF.

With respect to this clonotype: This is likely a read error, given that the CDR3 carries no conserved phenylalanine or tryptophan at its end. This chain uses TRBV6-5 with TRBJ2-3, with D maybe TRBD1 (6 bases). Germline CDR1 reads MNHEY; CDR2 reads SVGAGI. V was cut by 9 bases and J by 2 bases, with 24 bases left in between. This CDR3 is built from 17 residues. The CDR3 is CARSRKVSGGHTDTQYL. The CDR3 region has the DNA TGTGCCAGGAGTCGAAAAGTTTCTGGGGGACACACAGATACGCAGTATTTG.

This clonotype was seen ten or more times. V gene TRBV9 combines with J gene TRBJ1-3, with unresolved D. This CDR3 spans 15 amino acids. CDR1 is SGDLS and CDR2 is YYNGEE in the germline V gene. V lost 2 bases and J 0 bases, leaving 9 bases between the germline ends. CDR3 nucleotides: TGTGCCAGCAGCGTTTCAGAGATCTCTGGAAACACCATATATTTT. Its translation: CASSVSEISGNTIYF.

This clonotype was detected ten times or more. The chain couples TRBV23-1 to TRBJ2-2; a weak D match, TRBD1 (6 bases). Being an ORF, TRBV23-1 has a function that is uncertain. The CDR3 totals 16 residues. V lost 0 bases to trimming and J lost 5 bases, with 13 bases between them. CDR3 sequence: CASSQSNTGWTGELFF. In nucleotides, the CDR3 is TGCGCCAGCAGTCAATCCAATACAGGGTGGACCGGGGAGCTGTTTTTT.

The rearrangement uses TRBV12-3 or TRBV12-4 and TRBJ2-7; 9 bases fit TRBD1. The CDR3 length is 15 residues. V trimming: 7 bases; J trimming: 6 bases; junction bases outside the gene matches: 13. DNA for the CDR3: TGTGCCAGCACTCCCCCGGGACAGGGATCGGCCGAGCAGTACTTC. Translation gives CASTPPGQGSAEQYF.

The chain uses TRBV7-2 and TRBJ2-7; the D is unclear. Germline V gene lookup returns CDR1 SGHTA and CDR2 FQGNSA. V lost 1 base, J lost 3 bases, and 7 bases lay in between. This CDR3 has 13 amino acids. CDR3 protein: CASSLGHGYEQYF. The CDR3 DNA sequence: TGTGCCAGCAGCTTAGGCCACGGCTACGAGCAGTACTTC.

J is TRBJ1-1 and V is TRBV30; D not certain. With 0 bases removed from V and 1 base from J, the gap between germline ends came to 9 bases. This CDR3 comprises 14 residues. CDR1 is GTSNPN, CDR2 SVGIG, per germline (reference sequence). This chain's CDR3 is CAWSVGLANTEAFF. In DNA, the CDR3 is TGTGCCTGGAGTGTCGGCTTGGCGAACACTGAAGCTTTCTTT.

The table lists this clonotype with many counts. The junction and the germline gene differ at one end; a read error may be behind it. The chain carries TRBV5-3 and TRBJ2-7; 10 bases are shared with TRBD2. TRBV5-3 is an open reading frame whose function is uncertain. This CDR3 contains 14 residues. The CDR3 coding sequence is TGTGCCAGCAGCTTGTTAGCGGGAGGTTACGAGCAGTACTTC. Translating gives CASSLLAGGYEQYF.

The CDR3, as DNA: TGTGCCAGCAAACCTACTAGCGACTCCTACAATGAGCAGTTCTTC. This gives the protein CASKPTSDSYNEQFF. This sequence joins TRBV7-2 and TRBJ2-1; 7 nucleotides line up with TRBD2. The CDR3 is 15 amino acids. The V and J ends lost 7 bases and 0 bases, in that order; junction bases with no gene match: 6. CDR1 SGHTA and CDR2 FQGNSA come from the germline V gene.

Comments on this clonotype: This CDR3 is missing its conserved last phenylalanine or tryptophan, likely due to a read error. This CDR3 is CASSTGGPNQPQHL. Written as DNA, the CDR3 is TGCGCCAGCAGCACGGGGGGGCCCAATCAGCCCCAGCATCTT. This chain connects TRBV4-3 to TRBJ1-5, with D perhaps TRBD1 (6 bases). The length of the CDR3 is 14 residues. Between the trimmed V and J ends, which lost 5 bases and 3 bases, there was a span of 11 bases. Germline CDR1 and CDR2: LGHNA and YSLEER.

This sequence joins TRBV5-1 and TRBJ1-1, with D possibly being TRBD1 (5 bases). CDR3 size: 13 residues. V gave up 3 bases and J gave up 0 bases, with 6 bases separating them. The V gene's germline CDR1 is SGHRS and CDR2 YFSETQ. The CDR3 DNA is TGCGCCAGCAGCTCGGACATGAACACTGAAGCTTTCTTT. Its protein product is CASSSDMNTEAFF.

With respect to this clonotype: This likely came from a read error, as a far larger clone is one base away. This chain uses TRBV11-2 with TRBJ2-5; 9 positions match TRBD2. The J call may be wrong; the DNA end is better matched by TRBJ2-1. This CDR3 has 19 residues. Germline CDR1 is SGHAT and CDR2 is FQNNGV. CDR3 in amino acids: CASTGLVAGAYGSYNEQFF. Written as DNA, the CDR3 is TGTGCCAGCACCGGATTAGTAGCGGGAGCCTATGGGTCCTACAATGAGCAGTTCTTC.

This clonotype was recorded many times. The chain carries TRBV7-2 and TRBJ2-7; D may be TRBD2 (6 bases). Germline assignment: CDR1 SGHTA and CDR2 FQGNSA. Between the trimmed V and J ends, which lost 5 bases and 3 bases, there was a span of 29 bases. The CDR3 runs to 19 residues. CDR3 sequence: CASSQTAGTLSFLSYEQYF. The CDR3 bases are TGTGCCAGCAGCCAGACGGCAGGGACTTTATCCTTCCTGAGCTACGAGCAGTACTTC.

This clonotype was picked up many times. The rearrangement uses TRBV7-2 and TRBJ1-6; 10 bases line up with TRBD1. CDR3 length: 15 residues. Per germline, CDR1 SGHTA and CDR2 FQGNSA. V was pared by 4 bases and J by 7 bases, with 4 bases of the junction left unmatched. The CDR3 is CASSSRQGANSPLHF. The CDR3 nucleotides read TGTGCCAGCAGCTCGAGACAGGGGGCGAATTCACCCCTCCACTTT.

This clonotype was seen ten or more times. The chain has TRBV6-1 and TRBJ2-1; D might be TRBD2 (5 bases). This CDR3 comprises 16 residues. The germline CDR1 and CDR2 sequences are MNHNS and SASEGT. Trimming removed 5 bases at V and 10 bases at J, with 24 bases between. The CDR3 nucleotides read TGTGCCAGCAGTCACTACTTGGCAGGAGGCGATACAGAGCAGTTCTTC. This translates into CASSHYLAGGDTEQFF.

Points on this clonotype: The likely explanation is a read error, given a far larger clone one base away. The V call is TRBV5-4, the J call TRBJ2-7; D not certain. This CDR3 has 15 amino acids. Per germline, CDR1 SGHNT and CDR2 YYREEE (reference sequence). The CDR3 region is CASSQDRQACYEQYF. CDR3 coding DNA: TGCGCCAGCAGCCAAGATAGGCAAGCATGCTACGAGCAGTACTTC.